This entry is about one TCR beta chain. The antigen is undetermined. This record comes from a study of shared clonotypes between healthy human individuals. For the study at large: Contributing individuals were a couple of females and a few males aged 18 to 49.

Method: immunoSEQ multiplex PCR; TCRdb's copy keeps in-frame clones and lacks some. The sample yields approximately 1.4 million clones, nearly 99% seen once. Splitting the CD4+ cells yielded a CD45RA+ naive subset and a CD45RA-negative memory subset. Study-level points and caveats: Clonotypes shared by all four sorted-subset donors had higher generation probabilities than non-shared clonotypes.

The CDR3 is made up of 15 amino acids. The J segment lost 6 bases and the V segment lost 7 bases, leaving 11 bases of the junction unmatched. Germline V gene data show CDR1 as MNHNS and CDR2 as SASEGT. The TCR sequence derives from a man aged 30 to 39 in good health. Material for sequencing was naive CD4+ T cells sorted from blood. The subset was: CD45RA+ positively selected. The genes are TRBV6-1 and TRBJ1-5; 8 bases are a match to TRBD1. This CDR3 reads CASTEGQGGGQPQHF. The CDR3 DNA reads TGTGCCAGCACGGAAGGACAGGGCGGGGGTCAGCCCCAGCATTTT.